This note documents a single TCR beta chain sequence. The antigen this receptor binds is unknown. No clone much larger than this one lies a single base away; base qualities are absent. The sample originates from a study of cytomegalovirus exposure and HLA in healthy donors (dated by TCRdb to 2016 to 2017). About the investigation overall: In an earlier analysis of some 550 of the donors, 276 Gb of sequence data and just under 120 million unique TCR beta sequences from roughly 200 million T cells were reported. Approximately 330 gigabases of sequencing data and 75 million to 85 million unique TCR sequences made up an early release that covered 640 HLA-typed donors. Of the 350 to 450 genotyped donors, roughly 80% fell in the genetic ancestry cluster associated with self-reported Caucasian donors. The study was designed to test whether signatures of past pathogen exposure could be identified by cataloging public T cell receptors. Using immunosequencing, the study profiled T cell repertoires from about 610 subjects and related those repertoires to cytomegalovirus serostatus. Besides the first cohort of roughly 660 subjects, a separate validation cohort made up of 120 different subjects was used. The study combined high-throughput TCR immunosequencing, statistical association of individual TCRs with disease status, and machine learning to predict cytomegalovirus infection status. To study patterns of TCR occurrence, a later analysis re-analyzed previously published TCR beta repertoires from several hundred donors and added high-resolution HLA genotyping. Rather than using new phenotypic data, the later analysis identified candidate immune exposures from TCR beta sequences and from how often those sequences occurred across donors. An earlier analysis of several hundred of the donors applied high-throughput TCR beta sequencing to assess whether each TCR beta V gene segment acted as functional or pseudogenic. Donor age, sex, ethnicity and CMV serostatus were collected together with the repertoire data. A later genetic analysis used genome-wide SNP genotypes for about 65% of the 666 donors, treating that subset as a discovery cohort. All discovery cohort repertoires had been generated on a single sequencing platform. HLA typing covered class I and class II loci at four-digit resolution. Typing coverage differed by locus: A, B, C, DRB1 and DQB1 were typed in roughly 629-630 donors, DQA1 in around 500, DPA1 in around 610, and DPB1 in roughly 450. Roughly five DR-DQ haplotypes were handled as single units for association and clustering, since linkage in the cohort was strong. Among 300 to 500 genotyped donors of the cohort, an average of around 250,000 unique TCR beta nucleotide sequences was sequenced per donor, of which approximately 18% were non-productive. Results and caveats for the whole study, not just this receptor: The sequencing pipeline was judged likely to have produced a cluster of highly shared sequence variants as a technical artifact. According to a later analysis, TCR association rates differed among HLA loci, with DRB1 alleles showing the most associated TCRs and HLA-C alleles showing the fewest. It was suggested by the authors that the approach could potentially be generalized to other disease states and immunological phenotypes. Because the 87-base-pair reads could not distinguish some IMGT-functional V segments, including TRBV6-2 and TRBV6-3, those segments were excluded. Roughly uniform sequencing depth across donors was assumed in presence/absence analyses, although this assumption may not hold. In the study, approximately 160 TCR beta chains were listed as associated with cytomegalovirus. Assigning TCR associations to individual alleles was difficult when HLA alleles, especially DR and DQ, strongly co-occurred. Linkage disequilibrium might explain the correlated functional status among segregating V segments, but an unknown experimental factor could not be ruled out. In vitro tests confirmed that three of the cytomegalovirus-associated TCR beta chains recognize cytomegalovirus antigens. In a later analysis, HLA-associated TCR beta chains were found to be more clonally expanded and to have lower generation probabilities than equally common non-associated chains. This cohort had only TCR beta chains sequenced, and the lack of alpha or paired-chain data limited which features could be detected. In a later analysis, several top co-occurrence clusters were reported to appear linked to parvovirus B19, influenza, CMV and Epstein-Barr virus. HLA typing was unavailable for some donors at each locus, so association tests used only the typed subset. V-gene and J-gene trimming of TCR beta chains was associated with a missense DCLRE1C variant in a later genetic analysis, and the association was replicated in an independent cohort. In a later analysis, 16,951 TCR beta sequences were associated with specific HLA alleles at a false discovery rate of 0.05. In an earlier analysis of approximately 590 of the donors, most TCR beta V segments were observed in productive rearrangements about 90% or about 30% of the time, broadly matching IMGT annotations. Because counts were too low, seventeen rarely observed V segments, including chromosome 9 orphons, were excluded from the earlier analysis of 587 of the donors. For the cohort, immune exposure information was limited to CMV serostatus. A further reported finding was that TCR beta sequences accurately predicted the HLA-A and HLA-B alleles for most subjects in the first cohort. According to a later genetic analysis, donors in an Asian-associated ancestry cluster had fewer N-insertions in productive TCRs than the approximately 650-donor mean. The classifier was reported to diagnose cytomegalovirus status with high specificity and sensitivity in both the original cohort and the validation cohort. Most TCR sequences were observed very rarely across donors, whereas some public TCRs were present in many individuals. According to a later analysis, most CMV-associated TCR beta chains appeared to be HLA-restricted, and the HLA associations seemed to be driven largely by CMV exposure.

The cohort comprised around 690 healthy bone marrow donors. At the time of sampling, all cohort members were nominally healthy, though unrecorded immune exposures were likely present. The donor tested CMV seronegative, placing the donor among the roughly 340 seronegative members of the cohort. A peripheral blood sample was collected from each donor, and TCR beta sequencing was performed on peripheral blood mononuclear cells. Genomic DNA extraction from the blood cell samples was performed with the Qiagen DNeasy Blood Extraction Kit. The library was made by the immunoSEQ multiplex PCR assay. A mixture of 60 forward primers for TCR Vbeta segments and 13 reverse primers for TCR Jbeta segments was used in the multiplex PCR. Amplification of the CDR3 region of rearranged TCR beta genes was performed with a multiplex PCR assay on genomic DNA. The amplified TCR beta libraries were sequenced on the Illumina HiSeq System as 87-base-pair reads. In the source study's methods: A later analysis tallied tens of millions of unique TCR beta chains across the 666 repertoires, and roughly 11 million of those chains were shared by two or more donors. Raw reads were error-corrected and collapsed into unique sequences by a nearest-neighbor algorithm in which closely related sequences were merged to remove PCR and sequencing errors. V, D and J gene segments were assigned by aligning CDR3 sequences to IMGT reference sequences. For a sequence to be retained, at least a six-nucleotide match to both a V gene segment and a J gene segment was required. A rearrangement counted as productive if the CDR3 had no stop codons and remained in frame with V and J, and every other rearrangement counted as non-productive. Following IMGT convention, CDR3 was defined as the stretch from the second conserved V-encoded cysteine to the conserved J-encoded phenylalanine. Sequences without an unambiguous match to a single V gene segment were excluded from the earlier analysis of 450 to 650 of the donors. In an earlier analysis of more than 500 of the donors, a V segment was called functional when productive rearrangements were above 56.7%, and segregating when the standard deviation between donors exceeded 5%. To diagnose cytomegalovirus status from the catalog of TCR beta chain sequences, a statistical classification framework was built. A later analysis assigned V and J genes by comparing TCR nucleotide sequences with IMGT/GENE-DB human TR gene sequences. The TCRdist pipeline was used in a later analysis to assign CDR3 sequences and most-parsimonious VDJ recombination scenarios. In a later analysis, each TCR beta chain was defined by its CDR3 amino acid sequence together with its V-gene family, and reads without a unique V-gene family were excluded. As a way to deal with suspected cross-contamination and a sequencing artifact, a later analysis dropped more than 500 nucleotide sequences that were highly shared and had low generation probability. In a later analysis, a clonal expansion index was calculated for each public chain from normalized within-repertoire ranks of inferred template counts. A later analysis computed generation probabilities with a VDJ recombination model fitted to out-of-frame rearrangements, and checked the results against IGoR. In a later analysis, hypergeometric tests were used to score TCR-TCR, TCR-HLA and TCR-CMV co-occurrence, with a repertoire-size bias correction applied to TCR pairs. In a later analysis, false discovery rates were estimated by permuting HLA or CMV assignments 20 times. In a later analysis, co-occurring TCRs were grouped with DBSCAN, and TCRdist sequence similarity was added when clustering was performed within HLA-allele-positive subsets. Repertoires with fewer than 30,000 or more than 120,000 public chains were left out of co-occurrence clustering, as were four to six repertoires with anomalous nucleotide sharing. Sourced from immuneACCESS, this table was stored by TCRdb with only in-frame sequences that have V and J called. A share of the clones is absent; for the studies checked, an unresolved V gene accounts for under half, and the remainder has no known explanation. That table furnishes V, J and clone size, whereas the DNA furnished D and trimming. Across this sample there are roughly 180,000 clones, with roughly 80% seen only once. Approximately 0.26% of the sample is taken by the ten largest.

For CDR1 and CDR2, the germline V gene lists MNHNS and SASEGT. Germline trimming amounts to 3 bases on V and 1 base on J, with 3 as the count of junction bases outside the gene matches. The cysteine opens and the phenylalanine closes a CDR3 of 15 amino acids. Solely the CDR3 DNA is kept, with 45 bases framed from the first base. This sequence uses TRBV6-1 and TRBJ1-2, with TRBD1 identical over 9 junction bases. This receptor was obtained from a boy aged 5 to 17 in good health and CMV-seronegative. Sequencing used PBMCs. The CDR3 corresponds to CASSDGTGNNYGYTF. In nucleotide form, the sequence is TGTGCCAGCAGTGACGGGACAGGGAATAACTATGGCTACACCTTC.